This T cell receptor (beta chain) was obtained from a study of blood T cell repertoires in COVID-19. Turning to the study itself: From T cells, B-cell-depleted T cells, or PBMCs came the material, which was cDNA or gDNA.

Assay used: immunoSEQ multiplex PCR; TCRdb lists only in-frame clones, some missing. Counted here are roughly 350,000 clones, around 87% occurring once; the ten biggest clones make up over 9.5%. Patients at the Seattle site were enrolled during active infection and followed longitudinally. The clonotype originates from a woman in her twenties or thirties with COVID-19, enrolled during active disease. The sequencing input was peripheral blood.

This chain's CDR3 is CASSPRRGTYEQYF. In DNA, the CDR3 is TGTGCCAGCAGCCCGCGTAGGGGTACCTACGAGCAGTACTTC. This chain uses TRBV7-2 with TRBJ2-7, with D maybe TRBD1 (5 bases). Trimming removed 5 bases from V and 2 bases from J, with 13 bases in between. The V gene's germline CDR1 is SGHTA and CDR2 FQGNSA. The CDR3 consists of 14 residues.